This T cell receptor beta chain was observed in a study of cytomegalovirus exposure and HLA in healthy donors. The overall study: Earlier findings included roughly 100 million unique TCR beta sequences obtained from about 179 million T cells.

Each donor's status was that of a healthy bone marrow donor. CDR3 size: 13 residues. J lost 11 bases, V lost 1 base, and 7 bases had no gene match. Per germline, CDR1 LNHDA and CDR2 SQIVND (reference sequence). The primer mix had 60 Vbeta and 13 Jbeta primers. Sequencing used immunoSEQ multiplex PCR; TCRdb keeps in-frame clones, though not all of them. The table lists around 50,000 clones, around 82% of them singletons, with around 8% in the top ten. The specimen was PBMCs. The genes are TRBV19 and TRBJ1-1; 7 positions match TRBD1. This TCR was sampled from a man aged 25-40 years in good health and CMV-seropositive. The CDR3 region has the DNA TGTGCCAGTAGTATAGGCGACAGGGTCCGTGCTTTCTTT. It encodes CASSIGDRVRAFF.